This TCR beta chain was identified during a study of Ad26.COV2.S vaccination and SARS-CoV-2 variants. Trimming at V came to 4 bases and at J to 6 bases, leaving 6 bases not matched to a gene. In germline, CDR1 is MDHEN, CDR2 SYDVKM. There are 14 residues in the CDR3. Indicated treatment: around 19 received Ad26.COV2.S at low or high dose, single or two shots; roughly five received placebo; per-sample allocation not given. After the first vaccine or placebo injection, samples were drawn on day 63. Only one count was recorded for this clone. Only in-frame clones appear in the TCRdb table, and some are missing; sequencing was by immunoSEQ multiplex PCR. This sample carries about 370,000 clones, 70% to 90% of them seen once, and the ten largest clones take approximately 1.9%.

This sequence joins TRBV28 and TRBJ2-7; 10 bases agree with TRBD1. The clonotype originates from a person aged 18 to 59 who received the Ad26.COV2.S COVID-19 vaccine or a placebo. The sample in question was peripheral blood, obtained in a trial of Ad26.COV2.S vaccine versus placebo. For the CDR3, the DNA is TGTGCCAGCAGTTCGACAGGGGGCACAGGCGAGCAGTACTTC. Its translation: CASSSTGGTGEQYF.